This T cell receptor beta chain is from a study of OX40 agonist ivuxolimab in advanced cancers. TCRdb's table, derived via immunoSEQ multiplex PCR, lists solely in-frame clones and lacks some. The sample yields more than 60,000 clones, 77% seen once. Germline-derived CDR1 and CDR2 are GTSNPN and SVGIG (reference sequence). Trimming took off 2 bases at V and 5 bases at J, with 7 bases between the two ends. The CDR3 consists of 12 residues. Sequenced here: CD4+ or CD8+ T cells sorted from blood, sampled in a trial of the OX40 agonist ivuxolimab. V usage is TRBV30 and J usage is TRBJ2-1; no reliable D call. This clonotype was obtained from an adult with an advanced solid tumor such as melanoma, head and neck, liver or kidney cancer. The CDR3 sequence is CAWSPLNNEQFF. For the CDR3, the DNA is TGTGCCTGGAGTCCCCTTAACAATGAGCAGTTCTTC.